These T cell receptor beta chains were read from a single sample in a study of vaccination and CD4 T cells after COVID-19. These receptors' antigens are unknown. TCRdb fed the PCR reads into MiXCR, producing one record per CDR3 protein. This sample yields over 10,000 distinct CDR3 sequences, of which 62% are seen a single time; less than 15% belongs to the top ten. The specimen sequenced was CD4+ T cells from blood, cultured in vitro. The receptors stem from a human donor who had recovered from COVID-19. CDR3s include the opening cysteine and the closing phenylalanine or tryptophan. Fields, in order: J gene, CDR3 length, V gene, clone size, D gene, CDR3 protein, CDR3 DNA. The D gene is left open where the match is weak. The size entry is marked missing in some rows and otherwise reads once, few, many or a size class.

TRBJ1-4	12	TRBV6-2/TRBV6-3	-	-	CASGRRGVKLFF	TGTGCCAGCGGAAGAAGGGGGGTGAAACTGTTTTTT
TRBJ1-5	15	TRBV27	few	-	CASSLWARSNQPQHF	TGTGCCAGCAGTTTATGGGCCCGATCCAATCAGCCCCAGCATTTT
TRBJ1-6	15	TRBV7-9	-	-	CASSPPRDAGSPLHF	TGTGCCAGCAGCCCGCCCCGGGACGCCGGGTCACCCCTCCACTTT
TRBJ1-1	14	TRBV6-2/TRBV6-3	-	-	CASNPQGAYREAFF	TGTGCCAGCAACCCCCAGGGAGCCTATCGTGAAGCTTTCTTT
TRBJ1-2	12	TRBV20-1	few	-	CSAGESSYGYTF	TGCAGTGCGGGGGAATCTTCCTATGGCTACACCTTC
TRBJ2-1	15	TRBV6-1	-	TRBD2	CASSEEAGGYNEQFF	TGTGCCAGCAGTGAAGAGGCGGGAGGTTACAATGAGCAGTTCTTC
TRBJ2-2	14	TRBV6-4	-	-	CASSDSSSTGELFF	TGTGCCAGCAGTGACTCGAGTAGCACCGGGGAGCTGTTTTTT
TRBJ2-3	20	TRBV28	-	TRBD2	CASSSKRRKLAGAVPDTQYF	TGTGCCAGCTCATCGAAAAGAAGAAAACTAGCGGGAGCGGTCCCAGATACGCAGTATTTT
TRBJ1-5	13	TRBV20-1	-	TRBD1	CSADGQGGQPQHF	TGCAGTGCTGACGGACAGGGCGGTCAGCCCCAGCATTTT
TRBJ1-5	17	TRBV12-3/TRBV12-4	once	-	CASSLGRGSHSNQPQHF	TGTGCCAGCAGTTTAGGGCGAGGGAGCCATAGCAATCAGCCCCAGCATTTT
TRBJ1-2	12	TRBV20-1	-	-	CSAADKNYGYTF	TGCAGTGCGGCGGACAAAAACTATGGCTACACCTTC
TRBJ2-1	15	TRBV20-1	-	TRBD2	CSASGSLAGEVEQFF	TGCAGTGCTAGTGGATCCCTAGCGGGAGAGGTTGAGCAGTTCTTC
TRBJ2-3	16	TRBV4-3	-	TRBD2	CASSHKLAGGADTQYF	TGCGCCAGCAGCCACAAACTAGCGGGAGGCGCAGATACGCAGTATTTT
TRBJ2-1	17	TRBV28	-	TRBD2	CASSLGLAGGFYNEQFF	TGTGCCAGCAGTCTGGGACTAGCGGGAGGGTTCTACAATGAGCAGTTCTTC
TRBJ1-5	13	TRBV20-1	-	-	CSARSGSNQPQHF	TGCAGTGCTAGGTCGGGTAGCAATCAGCCCCAGCATTTT
TRBJ1-4	14	TRBV6-1	once	-	CASSDTGKIEKLFF	TGTGCCAGCAGTGATACAGGGAAAATTGAAAAACTGTTTTTT
TRBJ2-1	12	TRBV10-3	-	-	CAISPLSDEQFF	TGTGCCATCAGTCCCCTTAGCGATGAGCAGTTCTTC
TRBJ2-6	15	TRBV15	-	-	CATSRKSAGANVLTF	TGTGCCACCAGCAGGAAGTCCGCTGGGGCCAACGTCCTGACTTTC
TRBJ2-7	11	TRBV6-1	once	-	CASKGGGEQYF	TGTGCCAGCAAGGGGGGCGGGGAGCAGTACTTC
TRBJ2-2	14	TRBV11-3	-	TRBD2	CASSLGLDTGELFF	TGTGCCAGCAGCCTAGGACTAGACACCGGGGAGCTGTTTTTT
TRBJ2-3	11	TRBV20-1	-	-	CSARRVDTQYF	TGCAGTGCTAGAAGGGTAGATACGCAGTATTTT
TRBJ1-5	12	TRBV20-1	-	TRBD1	CSAHNRGQPQHF	TGCAGTGCCCATAACAGGGGGCAGCCCCAGCATTTT
TRBJ2-5	12	TRBV6-1	-	-	CASTTGSETQYF	TGTGCCAGCACCACAGGGTCGGAGACCCAGTACTTC
TRBJ1-1	17	TRBV7-9	-	TRBD1	CASRSTGTGGRGTEAFF	TGTGCCAGCAGATCAACCGGGACAGGGGGTAGGGGCACTGAAGCTTTCTTT
TRBJ2-1	16	TRBV6-5	-	TRBD2	CASSYRSSGRFSEQFF	TGTGCCAGCAGTTACCGATCTAGCGGGAGATTCAGTGAGCAGTTCTTC
TRBJ2-5	16	TRBV7-9	few	-	CASRLSGGARQETQYF	TGTGCCAGCAGACTTAGCGGTGGGGCTAGACAAGAGACCCAGTACTTC
TRBJ2-3	16	TRBV6-1	once	TRBD2	CASSAISGSRTDTQYF	TGTGCCAGCAGTGCTATTAGCGGGAGCCGCACAGATACGCAGTATTTT
TRBJ1-1	15	TRBV24-1	-	TRBD1	CATREGTGRNTEAFF	TGTGCCACCAGAGAGGGGACAGGCCGTAACACTGAAGCTTTCTTT
TRBJ1-6	14	TRBV2	few	-	CASTNRRNNSPLHF	TGTGCCAGCACCAACAGGAGGAATAATTCACCCCTCCACTTT